A single sample is the source of the 29 T cell receptor beta chains below, sequenced in a study of T cell responses to AZD1222 COVID-19 vaccine. Assay used: immunoSEQ multiplex PCR; TCRdb lists only in-frame clones, some missing. The sample has some 190,000 clones; around 90% are singletons. The specimen comprised peripheral blood, sampled 28 days after the second AZD1222 dose. The receptors come from an adult who received the AZD1222 COVID-19 vaccine.

The chain is built from TRBV7-2 and TRBJ1-2; 8 nucleotides align to TRBD1. Unmatched junction bases numbered 6, after V lost 5 bases and J lost 7 bases. This CDR3 region has 13 residues. Germline CDR1 and CDR2: SGHTA and FQGNSA. CDR3 sequence (DNA): TGTGCCAGCAGCCCCGGCAGGGGGCTTGGCTACACCTTC. Amino acids: CASSPGRGLGYTF.

V is TRBV4-3 and J is TRBJ2-3, with 8 bases matching TRBD2. This CDR3 is 16 amino acids long. The V and J ends lost 1 base and 4 bases, in that order; junction bases with no gene match: 7. Germline CDR1 is LGHNA and CDR2 is YSLEER. The CDR3 sequence is CASSQARGGKSDTQYF. The CDR3, as DNA: TGCGCCAGCAGCCAAGCCCGCGGGGGGAAGTCAGATACGCAGTATTTT.

The rearrangement links TRBV7-2 to TRBJ2-5; 7 bases are a match to TRBD1. J lost 2 bases, V lost 4 bases, and 4 bases had no gene match. Per the germline V gene, CDR1 is SGHTA and CDR2 is FQGNSA. The CDR3 totals 14 residues. Here the CDR3 reads CASSSGTVQETQYF. CDR3 bases: TGTGCCAGCAGCTCCGGGACAGTTCAAGAGACCCAGTACTTC.

The rearrangement joins TRBV28 to TRBJ2-2; 13 nucleotides agree with TRBD2. Germline CDR1 reads MDHEN; CDR2 reads SYDVKM. After removal of 7 bases from V and 2 bases from J, the junction contained 13 bases not matched to a gene. This CDR3 is 19 amino acids long. The CDR3 DNA reads TGTGCCAGCACCCAAAACCCGGGACTAGCGGGGAGAAACACCGGGGAGCTGTTTTTT. This codes for CASTQNPGLAGRNTGELFF.

V usage is TRBV4-3 and J usage is TRBJ2-7; D possibly matches TRBD1 or TRBD2 (5 bases each). CDR1 is LGHNA, CDR2 YSLEER, per germline. CDR3 size: 14 residues. Trimming removed 0 bases from V and 2 bases from J, with 8 bases in between. CDR3 DNA sequence: TGCGCCAGCAGCCAAGACGAGGGGACCTACGAGCAGTACTTC. This translates into CASSQDEGTYEQYF.

This clone showed up just once. This chain connects TRBV3-1 (or the pseudogene TRBV3-2) to TRBJ1-1; 7 positions match TRBD1. Trimming took 1 base from V and 7 from J; bases not matched to a gene: 0. The CDR3 loop spans 12 amino acids. The germline gives CDR1 LGHDT, CDR2 YNNKEL (reference sequence). Here the CDR3 DNA reads TGTGCCAGCAGCCAAGCAGGGGGTGAAGCTTTCTTT. Its protein product is CASSQAGGEAFF.

V is TRBV5-1 and J is TRBJ1-6; TRBD1 aligns across 9 bases. The CDR3 has 15 amino acids. Germline assignment: CDR1 SGHRS and CDR2 YFSETQ. J was trimmed by 13 bases and V by 2 bases; bases with no gene match: 10. Written as DNA, the CDR3 is TGCGCCAGCAGCTTCTTACCGGGACAGGGAGGTCCCCTCCACTTT. It encodes CASSFLPGQGGPLHF.

The chain recombines TRBV5-6 with TRBJ2-5; D is possibly TRBD2 (7 bases). Germline-derived CDR1 and CDR2 are SGHDT and YYEEEE. V was pared by 6 bases and J by 5 bases, with 20 bases between. This CDR3 is 15 amino acids long. For the CDR3, the DNA is TGTGCCAGCACCAATCCCCGGCGGGGGCAGGAGACCCAGTACTTC. It is translated as CASTNPRRGQETQYF.

In this sample, this clone turned up once. The V and J genes are TRBV3-1 (or the pseudogene TRBV3-2) and TRBJ2-7; 12 positions agree with TRBD1. V dropped 0 bases and J dropped 6; count of bases not matched to a gene: 6. From germline, CDR1 is LGHDT and CDR2 YNNKEL (reference sequence). This CDR3 contains 16 residues. The DNA of the CDR3 is TGTGCCAGCAGCCAAGAGGAGGGACAGGGGGCTGGCGAGCAGTACTTC. Translating gives CASSQEEGQGAGEQYF.

The chain employs TRBV30 and TRBJ1-6; 12 positions match TRBD1. Germline V gene lookup returns CDR1 GTSNPN and CDR2 SVGIG (reference sequence). This CDR3 has 15 residues. V lost 2 bases and J lost 10; bases outside the gene matches: 6. This CDR3 reads CAWSQGQGARSPLHF. In DNA form, the CDR3 reads TGTGCCTGGAGTCAGGGACAGGGGGCCCGGTCACCCCTCCACTTT.

The chain has TRBV2 and TRBJ1-1; no clear D gene. CDR1 and CDR2 from the germline V gene are SNHLY and FYNNEI. The CDR3 runs 10 residues. V lost 4 bases and J 11 bases, leaving 8 bases between the germline ends. The CDR3 nucleotides are TGTGCCAGCAGTGCCAGGACTGCTTTCTTT. Amino acid sequence: CASSARTAFF. Drawing the rest from reference TRBV2 and TRBJ1-1, the complete variable domain is EPEVTQTPSHQVTQMGQEVILRCVPISNHLYFYWYRQILGQKVEFLVSFYNNEISEKSEIFDDQFSVERPDGSNFTLKIRSTKLEDSAMYFCASSARTAFFGQGTRLTVV.

V and J are TRBV5-1 and TRBJ2-5; 8 bases map to TRBD2. Germline values: CDR1 SGHRS, CDR2 YFSETQ. This CDR3 comprises 15 residues. Trimming took 0 bases from V and 2 from J; bases not matched to a gene: 3. The CDR3 region is CASSLVGGGQETQYF. The CDR3 region has the DNA TGCGCCAGCAGCTTGGTTGGCGGGGGGCAAGAGACCCAGTACTTC. Full variable domain (missing parts from reference TRBV5-1 and TRBJ2-5): KAGVTQTPRYLIKTRGQQVTLSCSPISGHRSVSWYQQTPGQGLQFLFEYFSETQRNKGNFPGRFSGRQFSNSRSEMNVSTLELGDSALYLCASSLVGGGQETQYFGPGTRLLVL.

This clone came up once. This chain connects TRBV30 to TRBJ2-7; D is perhaps TRBD2 (6 bases). V was trimmed by 0 bases and J by 6 bases, leaving 15 bases between them. Germline CDR1 and CDR2: GTSNPN and SVGIG (reference sequence). The CDR3 is 14 amino acids. CDR3: CAWSVAGTKPEQYF. The CDR3 bases are TGTGCCTGGAGTGTAGCGGGCACCAAACCCGAGCAGTACTTC.

The CDR3 loop reads CASSLDAGGQDTQYF. The CDR3 DNA follows: TGCGCCAGCAGCTTGGATGCGGGAGGACAAGATACGCAGTATTTT. The V call is TRBV5-1, the J call TRBJ2-3; 8 nucleotides match TRBD2. The CDR3 length is 15 residues. The V gene's germline CDR1 is SGHRS and CDR2 YFSETQ. Trimming at V came to 0 bases and at J to 5 bases, leaving 5 bases not matched to a gene.

The rearrangement joins TRBV5-6 to TRBJ1-2; the D gene is possibly TRBD1 (5 bases). CDR1 is SGHDT and CDR2 is YYEEEE in the germline V gene. Deletions cut 4 bases from V and 5 bases from J, with 18 bases between. The CDR3 totals 15 residues. For the CDR3, the DNA is TGTGCCAGCAGCCACAGACCGGGACCCGCATATGGCTACACCTTC. It is translated as CASSHRPGPAYGYTF.

The rearrangement links TRBV7-3 to TRBJ1-3, with D uncertain. CDR3 length: 14 residues. From germline, CDR1 is SGHTA and CDR2 FQGTGA. The V end was cut by 5 bases, the J end by 0 bases, with 8 bases between. CDR3 nucleotides: TGTGCCAGCAGCCAGCAGGACTCTGGAAACACCATATATTTT. It encodes CASSQQDSGNTIYF. The full variable domain, in which reference TRBV7-3 and TRBJ1-3 provide the parts outside the CDR3, is GAGVSQTPSNKVTEKGKYVELRCDPISGHTALYWYRQSLGQGPEFLIYFQGTGAADDSGLPNDRFFAVRPEGSVSTLKIQRTERGDSAVYLCASSQQDSGNTIYFGEGSWLTVV.

This chain connects TRBV7-2 to TRBJ2-7, with D hard to call. CDR1 SGHTA and CDR2 FQGNSA come from the germline V gene. Trimming removed 4 bases at V and 4 bases at J, with 8 bases between. CDR3 size: 12 residues. The CDR3 bases are TGTGCCAGCAGCTCTGACCAATACGAGCAGTACTTC. This translates into CASSSDQYEQYF.

This chain connects TRBV5-1 to TRBJ2-1, with 7 bases lining up with TRBD1. V dropped 0 bases and J dropped 9; count of bases not matched to a gene: 15. There are 17 residues in the CDR3. Germline V lookup: CDR1 SGHRS, CDR2 YFSETQ. The CDR3 loop reads CASSLEKTGSYLTEQFF. DNA of the CDR3: TGCGCCAGCAGCTTGGAAAAGACAGGGAGTTATCTTACTGAGCAGTTCTTC.

The chain carries TRBV2 and TRBJ1-4, with D tentatively TRBD1 (5 bases). The germline V gene has CDR1 SNHLY and CDR2 FYNNEI. The CDR3 runs to 14 residues. Between the trimmed V and J ends, which lost 4 bases and 6 bases, there was a span of 12 bases. This chain's CDR3 is CASSVRAVDEKLFF. CDR3 in DNA: TGTGCCAGCAGTGTCAGGGCAGTTGATGAAAAACTGTTTTTT.

There are a few counts of this clone. The rearrangement links TRBV2 to TRBJ2-7, with D hard to call. The germline V gene has CDR1 SNHLY and CDR2 FYNNEI. The CDR3 contains 12 residues. The V gene lost 2 bases and the J gene lost 0 bases, with 2 bases spanning the gap. The chain's CDR3 is CASSESSYEQYF. The CDR3 coding sequence is TGTGCCAGCAGTGAAAGCTCCTACGAGCAGTACTTC.

This sequence joins TRBV5-6 and TRBJ2-7; no clear D gene. The CDR3 length is 11 residues. Germline CDR1 SGHDT, CDR2 YYEEEE. V dropped 2 bases and J dropped 4 bases, with 4 bases sitting between them. CDR3 sequence: CASSLGYEQYF. In DNA, the CDR3 is TGTGCCAGCAGCTTAGGGTACGAGCAGTACTTC. Full variable domain (missing parts from reference TRBV5-6 and TRBJ2-7): DAGVTQSPTHLIKTRGQQVTLRCSPKSGHDTVSWYQQALGQGPQFIFQYYEEEERQRGNFPDRFSGHQFPNYSSELNVNALLLGDSALYLCASSLGYEQYFGPGTRLTVT.

This clone was seen only once. The chain carries TRBV6-1 and TRBJ2-3, with 7 bases matching TRBD2. The CDR3 is 17 residues long. Germline CDR1 and CDR2: MNHNS and SASEGT. The V segment lost 3 bases and the J segment 1 base; nucleotides outside the gene matches: 10. The CDR3 sequence is CASSEGGWPFGTDTQYF. As DNA, the CDR3 is TGTGCCAGCAGTGAGGGGGGGTGGCCGTTTGGCACAGATACGCAGTATTTT.

V is TRBV14 and J is TRBJ2-3, with 13 positions matching TRBD2. Germline-derived CDR1 and CDR2 are SGHDN and FVKESK. V lost 1 base to trimming and J lost 0 bases; unmatched junction nucleotides: 4. This CDR3 is 18 amino acids long. The CDR3 sequence: CASSQAGLAGTSTDTQYF. For the CDR3, the DNA is TGTGCCAGCAGCCAAGCGGGACTAGCGGGGACGAGCACAGATACGCAGTATTTT.

The chain couples TRBV5-4 to TRBJ2-3; 7 nucleotides match TRBD1. The germline gives CDR1 SGHNT, CDR2 YYREEE (reference sequence). This CDR3 contains 16 residues. V lost 3 bases, J lost 0 bases, and 7 bases stayed unmatched. This CDR3 reads CASSWDRASSTDTQYF. Written as DNA, the CDR3 is TGTGCCAGCAGCTGGGACAGAGCGTCTAGCACAGATACGCAGTATTTT.

Only one count was recorded for this clone. The J gene is TRBJ1-4, the V gene TRBV4-1, with 11 nucleotides matching TRBD1. This CDR3 has 15 amino acids. In germline, CDR1 is MGHRA, CDR2 YSYEKL. Trimming took 0 bases from V and 7 from J; bases not matched to a gene: 1. CDR3 amino acids: CASSQDGTGGEKLFF. The CDR3, as DNA: TGCGCCAGCAGCCAAGATGGGACAGGGGGTGAAAAACTGTTTTTT.

V and J are TRBV5-4 and TRBJ2-5, with no clear D. V shed 0 bases and J shed 2 bases, with 11 bases lying between them. CDR3 length: 15 residues. Germline loops: CDR1 SGHNT, CDR2 YYREEE (reference sequence). CDR3 loop: CASSLATLQQETQYF. The CDR3 region has the DNA TGTGCCAGCAGCTTGGCGACTTTGCAGCAAGAGACCCAGTACTTC.

The rearrangement joins TRBV29-1 to TRBJ2-3; D remains ambiguous. CDR3 size: 15 residues. Germline values: CDR1 SQVTM, CDR2 ANQGSEA. V was pared by 2 bases and J by 8 bases, with 20 bases between. As DNA, the CDR3 is TGCAGCGTTGAAATTGCGCGAACAGCTTTGGGTACGCAGTATTTT. This gives the protein CSVEIARTALGTQYF.

V gene TRBV29-1 combines with J gene TRBJ1-5; D may be TRBD1 (5 bases). Germline CDR1 and CDR2: SQVTM and ANQGSEA. This CDR3 has 14 residues. Trimming shortened V by 6 bases and J by 5 bases, and 17 bases separated the two germline ends. The CDR3 region is CSVGDRNAHQPQHF. The CDR3, as DNA: TGCAGCGTCGGCGACAGAAACGCCCATCAGCCCCAGCATTTT.

V gene TRBV7-2 combines with J gene TRBJ2-3, with D uncertain. V lost 4 bases, J lost 2 bases, and 4 bases lay in between. The CDR3 is 12 residues long. Germline loops: CDR1 SGHTA, CDR2 FQGNSA. The CDR3: CASSSFTDTQYF. In nucleotides, the CDR3 is TGTGCCAGCAGCTCATTCACAGATACGCAGTATTTT.